Ten or more counts support the clone carrying this TCR beta chain. The antigen remains unidentified. These data originate in a study of T cell repertoires in cytomegalovirus infection. MiXCR, run by TCRdb on the reads, gives a single entry per CDR3 protein. This table has some 920,000 distinct CDR3 sequences, under 40% appearing once. CDR1 and CDR2 (germline): SGHAT, FQNNGV. Trimming cost V 1 base and J 2 bases; bases outside gene matches: 8. The CDR3 covers 17 residues. This TCR was sampled from a human donor in good health (CMV status not recorded). Some clones in this sample may be carry-over from other donors' samples. Sequences were derived from cultured CD8+ T cells from PBMCs, sampled from culture after CMV antigen stimulation. The gene calls are TRBV11-2 and TRBJ2-7; 10 nucleotides align to TRBD1. The CDR3 bases are TGTGCCAGCAGCTTAGCTCCGGGACAGGGGCGAGCCTACGAGCAGTACGTC. Protein product: CASSLAPGQGRAYEQYV.